This entry features one T cell receptor beta chain sequence. This sample is drawn from a study of PD-L1 blockade in urothelial cancer. Across the whole study: In the mid-2010s therapy began: atezolizumab 1,200 mg intravenously every 3 weeks. Patients arrived having already received 0 to 3 prior chemotherapy regimens. Researchers found blood samples held a median of roughly 140,000 T cells.

Only in-frame clones appear in the TCRdb table, and some are missing; sequencing was by immunoSEQ multiplex PCR. The table records 60,000 to 75,000 clones, around 84% of them present only once. The CDR3 has 16 residues. V lost 0 bases to trimming and J lost 4 bases, with 15 bases between them. Germline V lookup: CDR1 MNHEY, CDR2 SVGAGI. Time point in this sample: pretreatment peripheral blood. A total of 1 to 8 samples per patient were collected pretreatment and on-treatment. The sequence was collected from a woman in her 70s with urothelial cancer. This sequence joins TRBV6-5 and TRBJ1-2; D is unresolved. Sequencing was performed on PBMCs, taken around atezolizumab (anti-PD-L1) treatment. In DNA, the CDR3 is TGTGCCAGCAGTTACTCGATGACCCTCCTAGGCTATGGCTACACCTTC. Encoded protein: CASSYSMTLLGYGYTF.